A single sample is the source of the 21 T cell receptor beta chains below, sequenced in a study of early T cells in non-severe SARS-CoV-2 infection. A single record per CDR3 protein comes from TCRdb applying MiXCR to the 5' RACE reads. This sample has fewer than 65,000 distinct CDR3 sequences; around a tenth occur once, and the top ten carry under 15%. What was sequenced was whole blood. These TCRs come from an adult who was a healthcare worker with PCR-confirmed SARS-CoV-2 infection or an uninfected control (not recorded which).

The table lists this clonotype with many counts. V gene TRBV27 combines with J gene TRBJ1-6; D gene unclear. The CDR3 sequence is 13 residues long. Trimming took off 3 bases at V and 8 bases at J, with 8 bases between the two ends. Germline CDR1 MNHEY, CDR2 SMNVEV (reference sequence). The chain's CDR3 is CASSLARHSPLHF. CDR3 nucleotides: TGTGCCAGCAGTTTGGCAAGGCATTCACCCCTCCACTTT.

The genes are TRBV7-2 and TRBJ2-1, with 7 bases identical to TRBD1. The trim removed 1 base at V and 6 bases at J, leaving 6 bases unmatched. Germline lookup yields CDR1 SGHTA and CDR2 FQGNSA. The CDR3 runs 15 residues. The CDR3 protein is CASSLDRGLPNEQFF. The CDR3 nucleotides are TGTGCCAGCAGCTTAGACAGGGGCCTTCCCAATGAGCAGTTCTTC.

There are many counts of this clonotype. The rearrangement joins TRBV6-2 or TRBV6-3 to TRBJ2-7; 11 bases are shared with TRBD2. V lost 6 bases to trimming and J lost 9 bases; unmatched junction nucleotides: 22. This CDR3 contains 18 residues. Germline-derived CDR1 and CDR2 are MNHEY and SVGEGT. The CDR3 DNA reads TGTGCCAGCAGGAGCCATACCTTAAGACTAGCGGGATTCATCGGGCAGTACTTC. Translated: CASRSHTLRLAGFIGQYF.

This clonotype appeared many times. The V and J genes are TRBV7-9 and TRBJ2-1, with 7 bases aligning to TRBD1. J lost 2 bases, V lost 5 bases, and 9 bases had no gene match. This CDR3 comprises 16 residues. CDR1 and CDR2 (germline): SEHNR, FQNEAQ (reference sequence). The CDR3 region is CASSRAPGQTYNEQFF. For the CDR3, the DNA is TGTGCCAGCAGCCGGGCCCCGGGACAGACCTACAATGAGCAGTTCTTC. The variable domain in full, completed from reference TRBV7-9 and TRBJ2-1, reads DTGVSQNPRHKITKRGQNVTFRCDPISEHNRLYWYRQTLGQGPEFLTYFQNEAQLEKSRLLSDRFSAERPKGSFSTLEIQRTEQGDSAMYLCASSRAPGQTYNEQFFGPGTRLTVL.

This clonotype was picked up many times. The chain has TRBV27 and TRBJ1-2; unclear D gene. V lost 4 bases and J lost 2, with 14 bases in between. Germline assignment: CDR1 MNHEY and CDR2 SMNVEV (reference sequence). CDR3 length: 15 amino acids. CDR3 in amino acids: CASSSHPGRNYGYTF. DNA for the CDR3: TGTGCCAGCAGTTCACACCCTGGACGAAACTATGGCTACACCTTC.

Many counts were recorded for this clonotype. The chain links TRBV28 to TRBJ1-5; 12 bases match TRBD1. Germline-derived CDR1 and CDR2 are MDHEN and SYDVKM. V trimming: 5 bases; J trimming: 0 bases; junction bases outside the gene matches: 11. The CDR3 consists of 19 residues. The CDR3 region has the DNA TGTGCCAGCAGTACCCCCGCGGGACAGGGGGCAAATAGCAATCAGCCCCAGCATTTT. Amino acid sequence: CASSTPAGQGANSNQPQHF.

This clonotype was detected ten times or more. This chain links TRBV28 with TRBJ1-2; no firm D call. V lost 6 bases and J lost 6, with 8 bases in between. In germline, CDR1 is MDHEN, CDR2 SYDVKM. The CDR3 contains 11 residues. The CDR3 loop is CASRGAHGYTF. CDR3 sequence (DNA): TGTGCCAGCAGAGGCGCGCATGGCTACACCTTC.

This clonotype was seen at least ten times. The chain uses TRBV27 and TRBJ2-7; D call uncertain. The CDR3 is made up of 14 amino acids. In germline, CDR1 is MNHEY, CDR2 SMNVEV (reference sequence). V lost 5 bases and J 0 bases, leaving 11 bases between the germline ends. The CDR3 is CASSPSRYSYEQYF. As DNA, the CDR3 is TGTGCCAGCAGTCCTTCGCGTTACTCCTACGAGCAGTACTTC.

This clonotype was detected only a few times. The chain uses TRBV7-3 and TRBJ2-1; unclear D gene. The germline V and J ends were trimmed by 3 bases and 0 bases, with 9 bases remaining between them. The CDR3 sequence is 15 residues long. Germline lookup yields CDR1 SGHTA and CDR2 FQGTGA. The CDR3 DNA is TGTGCCAGCAGCTTTGAGCCGAGCTCCTACAATGAGCAGTTCTTC. Its protein is CASSFEPSSYNEQFF.

This clonotype was observed at least ten times. The chain uses TRBV2 and TRBJ1-2; 8 nucleotides line up with TRBD1. The junction had 25 bases not matched to a gene; V was cut back by 11 bases and J by 5 bases. Per the germline V gene, CDR1 is SNHLY and CDR2 is FYNNEI. CDR3 length: 18 residues. The CDR3, as DNA: TGTGCCCCCAGAGGGTTCAACTGGGGAGAGACAGGGGAATATGGCTACACCTTC. This translates into CAPRGFNWGETGEYGYTF.

This clonotype occurred a few times. The rearrangement joins TRBV7-9 to TRBJ2-1, with 9 bases identical to TRBD2. The germline V gene has CDR1 SEHNR and CDR2 FQNEAQ (reference sequence). CDR3 length: 15 residues. V trimming: 1 base; J trimming: 8 bases; junction bases outside the gene matches: 6. The DNA of the CDR3 is TGTGCCAGCAGCTTAGTAGGCGGGAGGGCCGATGAGCAGTTCTTC. Protein sequence: CASSLVGGRADEQFF.

This clonotype was found many times. The chain recombines TRBV29-1 with TRBJ2-5, with D possibly TRBD2 on 7 matching bases. V was clipped by 6 bases and J by 1 base, with 21 bases between them. This CDR3 is built from 16 residues. The germline V gene encodes CDR1 SQVTM and CDR2 ANQGSEA. The CDR3: CSVRGERGRAQETQYF. The DNA for the CDR3 is TGCAGCGTCAGGGGTGAGAGGGGGAGGGCCCAAGAGACCCAGTACTTC.

This clonotype appeared many times. This chain links TRBV5-1 with TRBJ1-1; 7 bases match TRBD1. V lost 4 bases, J lost 5 bases, and 11 bases stayed unmatched. This CDR3 comprises 15 residues. Germline V gene sequence: CDR1 SGHRS, CDR2 YFSETQ. This chain's CDR3 is CASSHGPGGETEAFF. Here the CDR3 DNA reads TGCGCCAGCAGCCACGGCCCAGGGGGAGAAACTGAAGCTTTCTTT.

This clonotype showed up many times. V usage is TRBV7-9 and J usage is TRBJ2-7; a weak D match, TRBD1 (7 bases). CDR3 size: 18 residues. Trimming left V 5 bases short and J 5 bases short, with 28 bases between. Germline CDR1 reads SEHNR; CDR2 reads FQNEAQ (reference sequence). The CDR3, as DNA: TGTGCCAGCAGCGAGGGGGGTAGACAGGGATCCGGGTTGGACGAGCAGTACTTC. Translated, it gives CASSEGGRQGSGLDEQYF.

This chain links TRBV14 with TRBJ2-6; D is uncertain. Trimming shortened V by 3 bases and J by 0 bases, and 3 bases separated the two germline ends. Germline V gene sequence: CDR1 SGHDN, CDR2 FVKESK. CDR3 length: 14 amino acids. Written as DNA, the CDR3 is TGTGCCAGCAGCCAGAACTCTGGGGCCAACGTCCTGACTTTC. Its translation: CASSQNSGANVLTF. Combining the CDR3 with reference TRBV14 and TRBJ2-6 gives the whole variable domain EAGVTQFPSHSVIEKGQTVTLRCDPISGHDNLYWYRRVMGKEIKFLLHFVKESKQDESGMPNNRFLAERTGGTYSTLKVQPAELEDSGVYFCASSQNSGANVLTFGAGSRLTVL.

This clonotype was detected many times. The genes are TRBV2 and TRBJ2-4; possible D gene TRBD1, 6 bases. In germline, CDR1 is SNHLY, CDR2 FYNNEI. Deletions cut 10 bases from V and 1 base from J, with 14 bases between. The CDR3 consists of 14 residues. The CDR3 DNA is TGTGCCACCCTTGACCAGGGGGCCAAAAACATTCAGTACTTC. Amino acids: CATLDQGAKNIQYF.

This clonotype was found many times. The V gene is TRBV29-1, the J gene TRBJ2-7; the match to TRBD1 covers 10 bases. The V gene's germline CDR1 is SQVTM and CDR2 ANQGSEA. V lost 7 bases and J lost 6; bases outside the gene matches: 12. The CDR3 runs 14 residues. The CDR3 sequence: CSASTGGASAEQYF. As DNA, the CDR3 is TGCAGCGCCTCGACAGGGGGCGCATCCGCCGAGCAGTACTTC.

This clonotype was detected only a few times. The chain is built from TRBV6-2 or TRBV6-3 and TRBJ1-1; no clear D. V was cut by 6 bases and J by 5 bases, with 13 bases left in between. Germline V gene sequence: CDR1 MNHEY, CDR2 SVGEGT. CDR3 length: 13 residues. CDR3 sequence reads: CASRLAWLTEAFF. In DNA form, the CDR3 reads TGTGCCAGCAGGCTAGCTTGGCTTACTGAAGCTTTCTTT.

This clonotype was seen many times. The chain links TRBV6-5 to TRBJ2-3; D is possibly TRBD2 (5 bases). This CDR3 has 14 amino acids. Per the germline V gene, CDR1 is MNHEY and CDR2 is SVGAGI. V lost 5 bases and J lost 7, with 16 bases in between. CDR3 region: CASSPQTGYNTQYF. The CDR3 DNA reads TGTGCCAGCAGTCCTCAGACGGGGTATAATACGCAGTATTTT.

The chain is built from TRBV6-2 or TRBV6-3 and TRBJ1-1; D remains unclear. The CDR3 consists of 13 residues. V was clipped by 2 bases and J by 0 bases, with 4 bases between them. The V gene's germline CDR1 is MNHEY and CDR2 SVGEGT. The CDR3 DNA follows: TGTGCCAGCAGTTACCCCCTGAACACTGAAGCTTTCTTT. It codes for CASSYPLNTEAFF.

This chain uses TRBV10-3 with TRBJ2-1; D not resolved. V was clipped by 6 bases and J by 5 bases, with 14 bases between them. The CDR3 is 14 residues long. Germline lookup yields CDR1 ENHRY and CDR2 SYGVKD. CDR3 coding DNA: TGTGCCATCAGCGCCATCGGAGTCAACAATGAGCAGTTCTTC. It encodes CAISAIGVNNEQFF.